The 5 T cell receptor beta chains listed next were all sequenced from one sample in a study of shared clonotypes between healthy human individuals. Sequenced by immunoSEQ multiplex PCR; TCRdb stores in-frame clones only, minus some. The table has about 1.1 million clones, around 78% seen once. Sequenced: memory CD4+ T cells from PBMCs. Subset in this sample: CD45RA-negative fraction. These receptors were taken from a man younger than 35 in good health. Some clones in this sample may be carry-over from other donors' samples.

This clone was recorded once. The chain is built from TRBV2 and TRBJ1-4; D gene uncertain. Deletions cut 3 bases from V and 8 bases from J, with 7 bases between. The CDR3 is 12 residues long. Germline V lookup: CDR1 SNHLY, CDR2 FYNNEI. In DNA form, the CDR3 reads TGTGCCAGCAGTGATCGGGGAGAAAAACTGTTTTTT. This codes for CASSDRGEKLFF.

This clone was counted a few times. The gene calls are TRBV27 and TRBJ1-1; no reliable D call. Germline values: CDR1 MNHEY, CDR2 SMNVEV (reference sequence). V lost 1 base and J 1 base, leaving 10 bases between the germline ends. This CDR3 is 15 amino acids long. Here the CDR3 reads CASSLFGRANTEAFF. DNA for the CDR3: TGTGCCAGCAGTTTATTCGGACGGGCGAACACTGAAGCTTTCTTT.

This clone was detected a few times. Distinct nucleotide sequences in the sample also encode this CDR3. The J gene is TRBJ2-1, the V gene TRBV5-1, with D maybe TRBD2 (5 bases). CDR1 SGHRS and CDR2 YFSETQ come from the germline V gene. The CDR3 has 15 residues. The V end was cut by 1 base, the J end by 2 bases, with 10 bases between. CDR3 nucleotide sequence: TGCGCCAGCAGCTTGCTTGCGGGCCCCTACAATGAGCAGTTCTTC. This sequence encodes CASSLLAGPYNEQFF.

The chain employs TRBV5-6 and TRBJ1-1, with D perhaps matching TRBD1 (5 bases). The germline CDR1 and CDR2 sequences are SGHDT and YYEEEE. This CDR3 is built from 14 residues. Trimming removed 10 bases at V and 2 bases at J, with 18 bases between. CDR3 sequence reads: CAGMGGAGNTEAFF. The CDR3 DNA is TGTGCCGGCATGGGAGGGGCGGGCAACACTGAAGCTTTCTTT.

The V gene is TRBV6-5, the J gene TRBJ2-7; maybe TRBD1 (5 bases). Germline assignment: CDR1 MNHEY and CDR2 SVGAGI. The CDR3 is 15 residues long. Trimming took off 0 bases at V and 5 bases at J, with 14 bases between the two ends. CDR3 DNA sequence: TGTGCCAGCAGTTACTCGGTTGGCAGGGTTCACGAGCAGTACTTC. It is translated as CASSYSVGRVHEQYF.